The clone carrying this TCR beta chain was seen only a few times. Here immunoSEQ multiplex PCR was the method, and the copy in TCRdb shows in-frame clones only, minus some. Found here are around 73,000 clones, more than 85% of them singletons; the top ten hold approximately 4.6%. This entry is derived from a study of technical replicates of blood from several donors. V was pared by 2 bases and J by 0 bases, with 9 bases between. The CDR3 is 15 residues long. The germline V gene has CDR1 KGHSH and CDR2 LQKENI. This chain connects TRBV18 to TRBJ2-3; D gene uncertain. Sample: PBMCs. The sequence was collected from a human donor in good health. Some clones in this sample may be carry-over from other donors' samples. The CDR3 reads CASSPITESTDTQYF. CDR3 DNA: TGTGCCAGCTCACCAATTACGGAGAGCACAGATACGCAGTATTTT.